This T cell receptor (beta chain) was identified during a study of regulatory T cells in long-lasting Graves disease. Time point meaning: persistent/refractory GD, antithyroid drugs over 5 years with positive TRAb. PBMC-derived RNA was used for the TCR library. V gave up 5 bases and J gave up 5 bases; unmatched junction bases: 13. The CDR3 runs to 17 residues. Germline V gene sequence: CDR1 MDHEN, CDR2 SYDVKM. This clonotype appeared a few times. Library construction for TCR beta used iRepertoire HTBI primers and Arm-PCR of CDR3 regions. TCRdb reprocessed the multiplex PCR reads with MiXCR, giving one entry per CDR3 protein. The sample has roughly 430,000 distinct CDR3 sequences; around 20% are singletons.

The sequence came from a female donor with Graves disease. The chain recombines TRBV28 with TRBJ2-3, with TRBD2 matching over 10 bases. The source material was peripheral blood mononuclear cells (PBMCs), sampled when the disease was refractory, from a patient treated with antithyroid drugs. CDR3 residues: CASSLRLAGVLGDTQYF. The CDR3 nucleotides read TGTGCCAGCAGTCTCCGGCTAGCGGGAGTTTTGGGAGATACGCAGTATTTT.